This TCR beta chain was captured by sequencing in a study of graft-versus-host responses after intestinal transplantation. Across the study: Induction with anti-thymocyte globulin, then tacrolimus and steroids for around three years, was given to all recipients. The study's findings and limits: Researchers found GvH clones in recipient marrow, and some showed up first in ileum or blood.

As regards this clone: Its antigen is unidentified.

V was trimmed by 1 base and J by 1 base, leaving 12 bases between them. CDR3 size: 16 residues. The V gene's germline CDR1 is SGHVS and CDR2 FNYEAQ. Measured with immunoSEQ multiplex PCR; TCRdb has only the in-frame clones, and not every one. This table has 130,000 to 150,000 clones, 92% appearing once. The sequencing here drew on unstimulated CD4+ T cells sorted from spleen or lymph node cells, taken before intestinal transplant. V is TRBV7-6 and J is TRBJ2-3, with TRBD1 as a possible D gene (6 bases). The clonotype was recovered from a human donor who received an intestinal transplant. CDR3 in DNA: TGTGCCAGCAGCTTAGTGGGGGCCATAGGCACAGATACGCAGTATTTT. Its protein is CASSLVGAIGTDTQYF. Filled out from reference TRBV7-6 and TRBJ2-3, the complete variable domain reads GAGVSQSPRYKVTKRGQDVALRCDPISGHVSLYWYRQALGQGPEFLTYFNYEAQQDKSGLPNDRFSAERPEGSISTLTIQRTEQRDSAMYRCASSLVGAIGTDTQYFGPGTRLTVL.